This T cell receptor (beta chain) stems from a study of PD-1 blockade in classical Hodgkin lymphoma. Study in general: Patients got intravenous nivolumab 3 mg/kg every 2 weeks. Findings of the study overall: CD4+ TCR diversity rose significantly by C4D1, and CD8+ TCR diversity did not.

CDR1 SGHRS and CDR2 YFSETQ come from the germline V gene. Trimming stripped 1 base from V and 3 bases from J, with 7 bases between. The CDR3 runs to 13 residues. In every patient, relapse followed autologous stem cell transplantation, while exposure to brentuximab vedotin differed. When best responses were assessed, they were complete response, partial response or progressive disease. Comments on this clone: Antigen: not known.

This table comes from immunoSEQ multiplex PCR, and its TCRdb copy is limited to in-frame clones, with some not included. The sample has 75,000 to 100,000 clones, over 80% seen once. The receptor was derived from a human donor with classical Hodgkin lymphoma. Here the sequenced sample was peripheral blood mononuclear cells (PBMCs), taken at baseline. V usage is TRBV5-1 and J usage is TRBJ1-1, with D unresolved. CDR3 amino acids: CASSLTADTEAFF. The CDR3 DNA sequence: TGCGCCAGCAGCTTGACCGCAGACACTGAAGCTTTCTTT.